One sample yielded the 4 T cell receptor beta chains listed below, sequenced in a study of graft-versus-host responses after intestinal transplantation. TCRdb keeps only in-frame clones here, not all; method: immunoSEQ multiplex PCR. The sample records 100,000 to 130,000 clones, roughly 90% being singletons. No antigen has been assigned to these receptors. The specimen was unstimulated CD4+ T cells sorted from spleen or lymph node cells, collected before transplant. These receptors were taken from a human donor who was the organ donor for an intestinal transplant.

The genes are TRBV2 and TRBJ1-2; D uncertain. CDR1 SNHLY and CDR2 FYNNEI come from the germline V gene. CDR3 length equals 12 residues. The V end was cut by 7 bases, the J end by 4 bases, with 10 bases between. CDR3 bases: TGTGCCAGCACGAGTTCGATCTATGGCTACACCTTC. It translates to CASTSSIYGYTF.

The gene calls are TRBV5-1 and TRBJ1-5, with 9 bases matching TRBD1. The CDR3 runs to 16 residues. The germline V gene has CDR1 SGHRS and CDR2 YFSETQ. Trimming took 0 bases from V and 7 from J; bases not matched to a gene: 8. The CDR3 protein is CASSLGPTGGDQPQHF. CDR3 DNA sequence: TGCGCCAGCAGCTTGGGCCCGACAGGGGGGGACCAGCCCCAGCATTTT.

The chain couples TRBV6-1 to TRBJ2-1; 7 bases fit TRBD1. CDR3 length: 14 residues. Trimming took 4 bases from V and 5 from J; bases not matched to a gene: 5. CDR1 and CDR2 from the germline V gene are MNHNS and SASEGT. In DNA form, the CDR3 reads TGTGCCAGCAGTGTCACAGGGGTGGACAATGAGCAGTTCTTC. It codes for CASSVTGVDNEQFF.

The chain links TRBV4-2 to TRBJ2-5; the match to TRBD2 covers 8 bases. The CDR3 sequence is 16 residues long. Germline trimming cut 1 base from V and 2 bases from J; bases unmatched to any gene: 6. CDR1 and CDR2 from the germline V gene are LGHNA and YNFKEQ. In nucleotides, the CDR3 is TGTGCCAGCAGCCAAGGCAGGTCGGGGGGGCAAGAGACCCAGTACTTC. It translates to CASSQGRSGGQETQYF.